This record looks at one T cell receptor beta chain sequence and its context. Produced via immunoSEQ multiplex PCR; TCRdb's table is partial and in-frame only. The table lists over 10,000 clones, approximately 78% of them singletons. Treatment indicated: randomized to nivolumab then ipilimumab (arm A) or the reverse (arm B). None of the patients previously received DNA-damaging chemotherapy. These data originate in a study of sequential checkpoint blockade in melanoma. Study as a whole: Randomization was 1:1 between first-line nivolumab→ipilimumab and ipilimumab→nivolumab.

The CDR3 sequence is 15 residues long. V was cut by 4 bases and J by 3 bases, with 13 bases left in between. Per germline, CDR1 SGDLS and CDR2 YYNGEE. The sequence derives from a human donor with melanoma. Sequencing used CD8+ T cells sorted from blood (inferred from file names), obtained from a patient given nivolumab and ipilimumab in sequence. The chain is built from TRBV9 and TRBJ2-2; tentatively, D is TRBD2 (5 bases). CDR3 DNA: TGTGCCAGCAGCCGCAGAAGCGGATACACCGGGGAGCTGTTTTTT. Translation: CASSRRSGYTGELFF.